This entry is about one T cell receptor (beta chain). Antigen: not known. This specimen belongs to a study of post-analysis software for immune sequencing data. Overall study context: There were relapsing-remitting, secondary progressive and progressive-relapsing multiple sclerosis among the disease courses included. Findings and caveats of the study: Under F measure analysis, samples from one preparation batch co-clustered strongly. Five TRBV segments appeared more often in patients than in controls, and TRBV5-6, TRBV5-1 and TRBV20-1 were among these. Relative to controls, patients with multiple sclerosis showed significantly lower normalized Chao1 diversity.

The CDR3 runs 15 residues. Per germline, CDR1 LNHDA and CDR2 SQIVND (reference sequence). Germline trimming cut 7 bases from V and 4 bases from J; bases unmatched to any gene: 6. Carried by the TCR beta cDNA libraries were unique molecular identifiers. Out of 1 to 10 million T cells, a few hundred thousand cDNA molecules were generated. TCRdb reanalysed the PCR reads using MiXCR and keeps one entry per CDR3 protein. The profile shows over 150,000 distinct CDR3 sequences, 30% of them singletons. The gene calls are TRBV19 and TRBJ2-1, with 11 bases lining up with TRBD2. Input material: blood. The receptor comes from a girl aged 10 to 17 with multiple sclerosis. The DNA of the CDR3 is TGTGCCAGTAATGTAGCGGGAGGGCCTTACAATGAGCAGTTCTTC. It codes for CASNVAGGPYNEQFF.